The 7 T cell receptor beta chains in this list originate from one sample, sequenced in a study of CD8 T cells in Susac syndrome. Roughly 0.45 to 1 ug RNA was reverse transcribed with random hexamers. TCRdb reanalysed the immunoSEQ multiplex PCR reads using MiXCR and keeps one entry per CDR3 protein. The sample has some 100,000 distinct CDR3 sequences; approximately 93% are singletons. The sequenced sample consisted of CD4+ T cells from PBMCs. Every receptor here comes from a human donor with multiple sclerosis.

The chain links TRBV23-1 to TRBJ2-7, with a tentative D call TRBD1 (5 bases). TRBV23-1 is an open reading frame whose function is uncertain. V shed 3 bases and J shed 6 bases, with 18 bases lying between them. The CDR3 has 15 residues. CDR3 in DNA: TGCGCCAGCAGTCACAAGAGGCAGGGTTCGTGCGAGCAGTACTTC. Protein product: CASSHKRQGSCEQYF.

This sequence joins TRBV9 and TRBJ2-3; a weak D match, TRBD2 (5 bases). Trimming left V 4 bases short and J 0 bases short, with 12 bases between. Germline CDR1 and CDR2: SGDLS and YYNGEE. CDR3 length: 15 residues. This chain's CDR3 is CASSLSGTSTDTQYF. The CDR3 DNA reads as TGTGCCAGCAGCCTAAGCGGAACTAGCACAGATACGCAGTATTTT.

This clonotype appeared a few times. The V and J genes are TRBV11-2 and TRBJ2-7, with TRBD2 matching 12 bases. Germline CDR1 is SGHAT and CDR2 is FQNNGV. CDR3 length: 14 residues. V lost 5 bases and J lost 6; bases outside the gene matches: 5. The DNA for the CDR3 is TGTGCCAGCAGCCCAGGACTAGCGGGGATCGAGCAGTACTTC. It encodes CASSPGLAGIEQYF.

Only one count was recorded for this clonotype. The chain's CDR3 is CASRRQGKQFF. CDR3 DNA sequence: TGTGCCAGCAGGCGACAGGGAAAGCAGTTCTTC. V gene TRBV6-5 combines with J gene TRBJ2-1; TRBD1 matches 7 bases. The CDR3 has 11 residues. Germline lookup yields CDR1 MNHEY and CDR2 SVGAGI. V lost 6 bases to trimming and J lost 11 bases; unmatched junction nucleotides: 4.

The chain carries TRBV11-3 and TRBJ2-3; TRBD1 is a possible D gene (6 bases). Between the trimmed V and J ends, which lost 5 bases and 2 bases, there was a span of 11 bases. The germline V gene has CDR1 SGHNT and CDR2 YENEEA. This CDR3 is 14 amino acids long. CDR3 nucleotide sequence: TGTGCCAGCAGCCCAGGGGCTACCACAGATACGCAGTATTTT. Protein sequence: CASSPGATTDTQYF.

This sequence joins TRBV20-1 and TRBJ1-3; D unresolved. This CDR3 has 14 residues. CDR1 and CDR2 from the germline V gene are DFQATT and SNEGSKA (reference sequence). Trimming took off 1 base at V and 0 bases at J, with 7 bases between the two ends. The CDR3 bases are TGCAGTGCTAGAGTAGGCAACTCTGGAAACACCATATATTTT. This gives the protein CSARVGNSGNTIYF.

The chain uses TRBV12-3 or TRBV12-4 and TRBJ2-1; D possibly corresponds to TRBD1 (6 bases). The V gene lost 8 bases and the J gene lost 5 bases, with 13 bases spanning the gap. This CDR3 is 13 amino acids long. The DNA of the CDR3 is TGTGCCAGCGGCAGGGGTGAAAACAATGAGCAGTTCTTC. Encoded protein: CASGRGENNEQFF.